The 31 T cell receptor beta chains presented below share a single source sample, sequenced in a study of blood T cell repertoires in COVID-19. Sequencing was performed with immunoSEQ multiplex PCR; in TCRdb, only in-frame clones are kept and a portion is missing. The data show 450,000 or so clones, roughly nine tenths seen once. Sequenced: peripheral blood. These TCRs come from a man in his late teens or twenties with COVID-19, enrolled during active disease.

CDR3 amino acids: CASITGGEYEQYF. The CDR3 DNA sequence: TGTGCCAGCATAACGGGTGGTGAGTACGAGCAGTACTTC. The chain couples TRBV2 to TRBJ2-7; D unclear. CDR1 is SNHLY and CDR2 is FYNNEI in the germline V gene. The CDR3 has 13 residues. V was clipped by 7 bases and J by 4 bases, with 14 bases between them.

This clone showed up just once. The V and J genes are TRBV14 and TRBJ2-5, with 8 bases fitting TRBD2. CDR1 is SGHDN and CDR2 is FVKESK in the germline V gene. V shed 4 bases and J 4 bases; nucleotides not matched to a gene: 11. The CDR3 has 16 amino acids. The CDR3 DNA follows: TGTGCCAGCAGCCTAGGGTGGAGCGGGAGTACAGAGACCCAGTACTTC. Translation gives CASSLGWSGSTETQYF.

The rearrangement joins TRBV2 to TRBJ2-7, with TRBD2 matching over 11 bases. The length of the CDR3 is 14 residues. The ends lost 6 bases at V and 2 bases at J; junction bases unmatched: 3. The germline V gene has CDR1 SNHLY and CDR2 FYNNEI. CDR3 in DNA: TGTGCCAGCAGATCGACTAGCGGGACCTACGAGCAGTACTTC. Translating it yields CASRSTSGTYEQYF.

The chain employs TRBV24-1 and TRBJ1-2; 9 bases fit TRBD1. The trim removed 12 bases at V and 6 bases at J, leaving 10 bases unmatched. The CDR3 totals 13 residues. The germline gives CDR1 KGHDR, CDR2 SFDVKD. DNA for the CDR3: TGTGCCCCGCCCCGTGACAGGGGGGATGGCTACACCTTC. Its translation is CAPPRDRGDGYTF.

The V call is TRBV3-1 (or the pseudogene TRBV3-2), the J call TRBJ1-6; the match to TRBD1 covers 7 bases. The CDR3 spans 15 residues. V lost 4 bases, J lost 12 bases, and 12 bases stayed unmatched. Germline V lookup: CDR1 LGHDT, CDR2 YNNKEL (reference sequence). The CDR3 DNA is TGTGCCAGCAGCCGATATGACAGGGCTCGAGAACCCCTCCACTTT. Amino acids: CASSRYDRAREPLHF.

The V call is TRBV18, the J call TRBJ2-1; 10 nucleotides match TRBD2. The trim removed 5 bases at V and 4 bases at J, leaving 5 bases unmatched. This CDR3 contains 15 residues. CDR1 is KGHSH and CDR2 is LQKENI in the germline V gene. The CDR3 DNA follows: TGTGCCAGCTCAAAGCGGGAGGGCCAGTACAATGAGCAGTTCTTC. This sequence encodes CASSKREGQYNEQFF.

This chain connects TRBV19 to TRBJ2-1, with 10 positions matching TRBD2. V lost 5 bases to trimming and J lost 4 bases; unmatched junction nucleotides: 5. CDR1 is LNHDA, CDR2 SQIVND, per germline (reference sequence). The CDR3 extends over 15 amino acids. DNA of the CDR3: TGTGCCAGTAGTGGGGGACTAGCGCAATACAATGAGCAGTTCTTC. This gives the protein CASSGGLAQYNEQFF. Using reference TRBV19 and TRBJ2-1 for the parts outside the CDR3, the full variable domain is DGGITQSPKYLFRKEGQNVTLSCEQNLNHDAMYWYRQDPGQGLRLIYYSQIVNDFQKGDIAEGYSVSREKKESFPLTVTSAQKNPTAFYLCASSGGLAQYNEQFFGPGTRLTVL.

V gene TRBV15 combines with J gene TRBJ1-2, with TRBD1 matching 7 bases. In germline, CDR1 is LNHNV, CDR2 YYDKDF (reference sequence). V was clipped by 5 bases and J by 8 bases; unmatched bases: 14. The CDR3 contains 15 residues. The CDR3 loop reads CATSLEQGLLGGYTF. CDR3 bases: TGTGCCACCAGCCTGGAACAGGGGCTCTTAGGGGGCTACACCTTC.

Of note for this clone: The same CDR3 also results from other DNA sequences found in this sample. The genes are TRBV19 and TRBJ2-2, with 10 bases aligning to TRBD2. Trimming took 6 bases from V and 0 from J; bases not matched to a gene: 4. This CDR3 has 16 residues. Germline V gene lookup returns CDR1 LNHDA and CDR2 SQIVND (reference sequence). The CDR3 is CASSTGTSANTGELFF. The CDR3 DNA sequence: TGTGCCAGTAGCACTGGGACTAGCGCGAACACCGGGGAGCTGTTTTTT.

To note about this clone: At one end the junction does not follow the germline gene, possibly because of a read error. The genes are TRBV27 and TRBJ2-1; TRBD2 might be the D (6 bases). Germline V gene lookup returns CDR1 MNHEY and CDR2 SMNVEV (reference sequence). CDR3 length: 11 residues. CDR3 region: CASSFGGFAVF. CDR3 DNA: TGTGCCAGCAGTTTTGGAGGGTTCGCAGTCTTC.

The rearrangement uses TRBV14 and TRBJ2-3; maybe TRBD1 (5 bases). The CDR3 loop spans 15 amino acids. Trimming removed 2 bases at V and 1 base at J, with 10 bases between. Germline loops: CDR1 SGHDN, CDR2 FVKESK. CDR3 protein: CASSQQGWGTDTQYF. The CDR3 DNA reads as TGTGCCAGCAGCCAACAGGGTTGGGGCACAGATACGCAGTATTTT.

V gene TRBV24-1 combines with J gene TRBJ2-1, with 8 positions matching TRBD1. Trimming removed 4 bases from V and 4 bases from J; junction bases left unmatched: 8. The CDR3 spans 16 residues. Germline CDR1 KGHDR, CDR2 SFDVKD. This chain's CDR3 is CATSDPTGGLYNEQFF. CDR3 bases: TGTGCCACCAGTGACCCTACAGGGGGTTTGTACAATGAGCAGTTCTTC.

The CDR3 spells CASSLKGKVTNTQYF. The DNA for the CDR3 is TGTGCCAGCAGCTTAAAGGGGAAGGTTACCAATACGCAGTATTTT. The chain couples TRBV11-3 to TRBJ2-3; tentatively, D is TRBD1 (5 bases). Looked up from germline, CDR1 is SGHNT and CDR2 is YENEEA. The CDR3 is 15 residues long. The germline V and J ends were trimmed by 2 bases and 7 bases, with 16 bases remaining between them.

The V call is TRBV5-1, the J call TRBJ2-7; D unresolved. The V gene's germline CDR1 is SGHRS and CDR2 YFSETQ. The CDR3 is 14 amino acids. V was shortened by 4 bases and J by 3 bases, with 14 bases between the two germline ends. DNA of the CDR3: TGCGCCAGCAGCGACGGAAGCAGGAACTACGAGCAGTACTTC. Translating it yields CASSDGSRNYEQYF.

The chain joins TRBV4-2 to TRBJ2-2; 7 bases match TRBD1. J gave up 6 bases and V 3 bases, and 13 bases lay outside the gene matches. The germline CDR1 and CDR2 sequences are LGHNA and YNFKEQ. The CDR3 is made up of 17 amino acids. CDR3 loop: CASSQDTGVGLSGELFF. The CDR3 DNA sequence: TGTGCCAGCAGCCAGGACACAGGGGTGGGGTTATCCGGGGAGCTGTTTTTT.

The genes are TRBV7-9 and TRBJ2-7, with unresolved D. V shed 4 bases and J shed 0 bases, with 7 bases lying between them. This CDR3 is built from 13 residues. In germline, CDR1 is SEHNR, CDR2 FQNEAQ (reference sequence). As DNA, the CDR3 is TGTGCCAGCAGCTCCACGAGCTCCTACGAGCAGTACTTC. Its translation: CASSSTSSYEQYF.

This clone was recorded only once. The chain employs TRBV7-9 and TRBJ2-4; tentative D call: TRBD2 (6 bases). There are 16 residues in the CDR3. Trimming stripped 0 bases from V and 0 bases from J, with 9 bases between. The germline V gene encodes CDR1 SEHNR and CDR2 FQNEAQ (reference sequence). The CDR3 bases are TGTGCCAGCAGCTTAGCCGGGGGACTAGCCAAAAACATTCAGTACTTC. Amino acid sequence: CASSLAGGLAKNIQYF. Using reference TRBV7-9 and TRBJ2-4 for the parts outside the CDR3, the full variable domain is DTGVSQNPRHKITKRGQNVTFRCDPISEHNRLYWYRQTLGQGPEFLTYFQNEAQLEKSRLLSDRFSAERPKGSFSTLEIQRTEQGDSAMYLCASSLAGGLAKNIQYFGAGTRLSVL.

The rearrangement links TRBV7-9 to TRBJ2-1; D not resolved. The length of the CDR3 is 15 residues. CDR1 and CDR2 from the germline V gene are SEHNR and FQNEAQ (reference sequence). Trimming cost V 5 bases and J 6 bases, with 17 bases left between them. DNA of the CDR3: TGTGCCAGCAGCCCTATCGTGGTTGTTACCAATGAGCAGTTCTTC. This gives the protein CASSPIVVVTNEQFF. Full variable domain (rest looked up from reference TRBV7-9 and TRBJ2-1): DTGVSQNPRHKITKRGQNVTFRCDPISEHNRLYWYRQTLGQGPEFLTYFQNEAQLEKSRLLSDRFSAERPKGSFSTLEIQRTEQGDSAMYLCASSPIVVVTNEQFFGPGTRLTVL.

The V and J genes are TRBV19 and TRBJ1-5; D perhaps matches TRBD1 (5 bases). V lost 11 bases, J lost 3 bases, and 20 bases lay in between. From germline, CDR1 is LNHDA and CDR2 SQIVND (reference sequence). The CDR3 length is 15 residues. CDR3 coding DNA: TGTGCCGCTAGGACCGTCGACAGCTCCAATCAGCCCCAGCATTTT. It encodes CAARTVDSSNQPQHF.

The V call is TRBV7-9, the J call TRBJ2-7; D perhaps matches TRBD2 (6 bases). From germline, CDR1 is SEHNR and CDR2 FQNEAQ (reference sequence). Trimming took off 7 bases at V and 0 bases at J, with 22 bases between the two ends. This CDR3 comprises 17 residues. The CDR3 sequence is CASTINPGGESSYEQYF. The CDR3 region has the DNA TGTGCCAGCACTATCAACCCCGGGGGAGAGAGCTCCTACGAGCAGTACTTC.

CDR3 residues: CASSSGDSRSGNTIYF. The CDR3 nucleotides read TGTGCCAGCAGTTCGGGGGACTCCCGCTCTGGAAACACCATATATTTT. The chain has TRBV6-5 and TRBJ1-3, with D tentatively TRBD1 (5 bases). This CDR3 contains 16 residues. Between the trimmed V and J ends, which lost 4 bases and 0 bases, there was a span of 13 bases. Germline V gene sequence: CDR1 MNHEY, CDR2 SVGAGI.

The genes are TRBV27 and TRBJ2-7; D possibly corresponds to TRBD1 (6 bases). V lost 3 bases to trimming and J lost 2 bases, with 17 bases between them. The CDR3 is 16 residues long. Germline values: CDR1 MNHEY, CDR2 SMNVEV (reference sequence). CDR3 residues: CASSFSQGTLTYEQYF. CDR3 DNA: TGTGCCAGCAGTTTTTCTCAGGGGACCCTAACCTACGAGCAGTACTTC.

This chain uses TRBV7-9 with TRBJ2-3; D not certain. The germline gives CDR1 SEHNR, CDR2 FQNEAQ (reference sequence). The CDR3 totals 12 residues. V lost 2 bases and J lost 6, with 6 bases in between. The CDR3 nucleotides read TGTGCCAGCAGCTTACACGGTGATACGCAGTATTTT. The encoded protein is CASSLHGDTQYF. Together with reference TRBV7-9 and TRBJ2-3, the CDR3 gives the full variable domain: DTGVSQNPRHKITKRGQNVTFRCDPISEHNRLYWYRQTLGQGPEFLTYFQNEAQLEKSRLLSDRFSAERPKGSFSTLEIQRTEQGDSAMYLCASSLHGDTQYFGPGTRLTVL.

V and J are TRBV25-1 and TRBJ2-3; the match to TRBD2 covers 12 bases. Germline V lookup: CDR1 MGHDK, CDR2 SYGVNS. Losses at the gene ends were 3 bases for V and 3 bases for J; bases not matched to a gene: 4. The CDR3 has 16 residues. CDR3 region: CASSDRGLAGTDTQYF. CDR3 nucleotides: TGTGCCAGCAGTGATCGAGGACTAGCGGGAACAGATACGCAGTATTTT. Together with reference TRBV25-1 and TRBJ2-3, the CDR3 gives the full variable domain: EADIYQTPRYLVIGTGKKITLECSQTMGHDKMYWYQQDPGMELHLIHYSYGVNSTEKGDLSSESTVSRIRTEHFPLTLESARPSHTSQYLCASSDRGLAGTDTQYFGPGTRLTVL.

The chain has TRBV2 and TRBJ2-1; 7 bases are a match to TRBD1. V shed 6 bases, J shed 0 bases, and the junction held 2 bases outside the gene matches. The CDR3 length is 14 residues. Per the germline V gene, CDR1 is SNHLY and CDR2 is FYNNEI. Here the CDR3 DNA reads TGTGCCAGCAGGGCAGGGGGCTCCTACAATGAGCAGTTCTTC. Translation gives CASRAGGSYNEQFF.

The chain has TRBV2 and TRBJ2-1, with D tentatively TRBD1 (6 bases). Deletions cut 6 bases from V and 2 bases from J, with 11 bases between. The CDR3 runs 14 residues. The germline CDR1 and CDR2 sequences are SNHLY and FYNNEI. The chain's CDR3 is CASRLTGTYNEQFF. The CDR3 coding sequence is TGTGCCAGCAGATTGACAGGTACCTACAATGAGCAGTTCTTC.

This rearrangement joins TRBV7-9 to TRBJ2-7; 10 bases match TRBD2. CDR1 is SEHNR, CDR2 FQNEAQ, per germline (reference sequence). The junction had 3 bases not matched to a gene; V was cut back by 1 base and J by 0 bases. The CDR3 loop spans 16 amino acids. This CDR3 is CASSLGGTSASYEQYF. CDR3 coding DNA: TGTGCCAGCAGCTTAGGAGGGACTAGCGCCTCCTACGAGCAGTACTTC.

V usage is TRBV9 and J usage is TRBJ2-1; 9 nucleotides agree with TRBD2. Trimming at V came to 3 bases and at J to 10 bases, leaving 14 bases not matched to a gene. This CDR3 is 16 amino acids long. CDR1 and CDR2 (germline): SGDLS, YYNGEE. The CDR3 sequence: CASSDTVSGSGREQFF. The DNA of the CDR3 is TGTGCCAGCAGCGACACAGTTAGCGGGAGTGGGAGGGAGCAGTTCTTC.

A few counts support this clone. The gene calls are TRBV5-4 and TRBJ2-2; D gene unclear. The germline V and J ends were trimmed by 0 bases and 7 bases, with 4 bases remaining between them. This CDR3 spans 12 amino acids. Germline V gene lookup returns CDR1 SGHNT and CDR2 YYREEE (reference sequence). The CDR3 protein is CASSLDGGELFF. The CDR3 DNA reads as TGTGCCAGCAGCTTGGACGGCGGGGAGCTGTTTTTT.

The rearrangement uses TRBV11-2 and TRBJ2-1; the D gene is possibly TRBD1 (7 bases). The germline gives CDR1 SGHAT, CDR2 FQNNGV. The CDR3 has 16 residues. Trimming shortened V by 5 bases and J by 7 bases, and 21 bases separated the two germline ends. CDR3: CASSPKPRGAWNEQFF. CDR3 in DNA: TGTGCCAGCAGCCCCAAGCCCAGGGGGGCCTGGAATGAGCAGTTCTTC.

The CDR3 is CASSSTGANEKLFF. Written as DNA, the CDR3 is TGTGCCAGCTCATCTACGGGGGCTAATGAAAAACTGTTTTTT. The chain joins TRBV19 to TRBJ1-4; maybe TRBD1 (5 bases). CDR1 is LNHDA and CDR2 is SQIVND in the germline V gene (reference sequence). The CDR3 covers 14 residues. Between the trimmed V and J ends, which lost 9 bases and 3 bases, there was a span of 14 bases.